This T cell receptor (beta chain) was profiled in a study of vaccination and CD4 T cells after COVID-19. Study-level information: The convalescents were made up of six males and four females, two of whom were Hispanic.

As for this clonotype: No antigen is known for it.

Treatment indicated: roughly ten-day PBMC culture with coronavirus spike peptide pools or control peptides (ViraFEST assay). Study-wide findings and caveats: Counts of SARS-CoV-2-reactive clonotypes had a median that went from around 19 to 38, a nonsignificant change.

Sequenced with the Oncomine TCR Beta short-read assay was DNA taken from cultured CD4+ T cells. Cultures of CD4+ T cells served as the source for extracting genomic DNA. TCRdb called the PCR reads again in MiXCR, with one record for every CDR3 protein. The repertoire holds approximately 15,000 distinct CDR3 sequences, with roughly half as singletons. In germline, CDR1 is SGHVS, CDR2 FQNEAQ. The V gene end was trimmed by 0 bases and the J gene end by 2 bases; junction bases not matched to a gene: 12. The CDR3 has 18 residues. The sequenced sample was CD4+ T cells from blood, cultured in vitro. The V call is TRBV7-8, the J call TRBJ1-1; 7 nucleotides align to TRBD1. The receptor was isolated from a human donor who had recovered from COVID-19. This CDR3 is CASSLARFRGRLNTEAFF. In nucleotides, the CDR3 is TGTGCCAGCAGCTTAGCGCGCTTTAGGGGGCGGCTAAACACTGAAGCTTTCTTT.